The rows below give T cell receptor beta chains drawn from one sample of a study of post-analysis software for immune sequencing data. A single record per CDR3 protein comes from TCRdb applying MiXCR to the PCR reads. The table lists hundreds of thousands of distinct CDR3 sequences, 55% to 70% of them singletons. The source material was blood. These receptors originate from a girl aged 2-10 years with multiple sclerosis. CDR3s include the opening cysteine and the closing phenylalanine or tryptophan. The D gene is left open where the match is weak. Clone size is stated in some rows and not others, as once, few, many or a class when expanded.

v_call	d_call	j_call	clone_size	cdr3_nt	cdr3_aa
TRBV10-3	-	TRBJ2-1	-	TGTGCCATCAGTGAGTCGAGGGAGAACAATGAGCAGTTCTTC	CAISESRENNEQFF
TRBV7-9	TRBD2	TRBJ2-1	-	TGTGCCAGCAGCTTAGGCAGACTAGCGGGGAGATTCAATGAGCAGTTCTTC	CASSLGRLAGRFNEQFF
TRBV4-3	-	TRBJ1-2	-	TGCGCCAGCAGCCAAGATGGTGACTTTTTAAACTATGGCTACACCTTC	CASSQDGDFLNYGYTF
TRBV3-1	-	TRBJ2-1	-	TGTGCCAGCAGCCAAGTCCTACGGGACGGGAGAAATGAGCAGTTCTTC	CASSQVLRDGRNEQFF
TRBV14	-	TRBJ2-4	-	TGTGCCAGCAGCCAAGAGGGTGGGAGCGAAAACATTCAGTACTTC	CASSQEGGSENIQYF
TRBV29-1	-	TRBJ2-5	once	TGCAGCGCCGAAGAGGTCAGGCTCGGGACCCAGTACTTC	CSAEEVRLGTQYF
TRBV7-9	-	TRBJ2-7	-	TGTGCCAGCAGCATTCTCAGGGACTACGAGCAGTACTTC	CASSILRDYEQYF
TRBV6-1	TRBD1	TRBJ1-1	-	TGTGCCAGCAGTTGGACAGGGAGGGCGTTCACTGAAGCTTTCTTT	CASSWTGRAFTEAFF
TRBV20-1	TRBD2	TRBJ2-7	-	TGCAGTGCGCCTCGAGGCGGGGGATTGTACGAGCAGTACTTC	CSAPRGGGLYEQYF
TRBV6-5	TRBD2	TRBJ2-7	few	TGTGCCAGCAGTTACGCGGGAGACTACGAGCAGTACTTC	CASSYAGDYEQYF
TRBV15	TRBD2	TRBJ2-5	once	TGTGCCACCAGCAGAGGGGATAGCGGGGGCTCGGAGACCCAGTACTTC	CATSRGDSGGSETQYF
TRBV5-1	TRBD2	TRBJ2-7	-	TGCGCCAGCAGCTTGGGGGCTAGCGGGAAATACTACGAGCAGTACTTC	CASSLGASGKYYEQYF
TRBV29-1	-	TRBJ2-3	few	TGCAGCGTTGTCGGCCGGATGGTCCATACGCAGTATTTT	CSVVGRMVHTQYF
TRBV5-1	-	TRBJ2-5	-	TGCGCCAGCAGCGTCAATGGGGGCTCGGAGACCCAGTACTTC	CASSVNGGSETQYF
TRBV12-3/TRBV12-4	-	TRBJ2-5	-	TGTGCCAGCGAAGAAACAGATAACCCAGAGACCCAGTACTTC	CASEETDNPETQYF
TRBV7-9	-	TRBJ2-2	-	TGTGCCAGCAGCTTAGTTTTTAGCGGTCGGAACACCGGGGAGCTGTTTTTT	CASSLVFSGRNTGELFF
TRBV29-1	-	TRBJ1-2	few	TGCAGCGTTGACAGGGGAAAGAATGGCTACACCTTC	CSVDRGKNGYTF
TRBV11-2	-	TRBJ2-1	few	TGTGCCAGCAGCCTATTGTATGAGCAGTTCTTC	CASSLLYEQFF
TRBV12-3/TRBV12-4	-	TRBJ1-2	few	TGTGCCAGCAACTCCGATGGGTATGGCTACACCTTC	CASNSDGYGYTF
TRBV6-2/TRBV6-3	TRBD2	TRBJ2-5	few	TGTGCCAGCAGTGACTCCGGGACTAGCGGGGGGGTCCGCAATCACCCCGAGACCCAGTACTTC	CASSDSGTSGGVRNHPETQYF
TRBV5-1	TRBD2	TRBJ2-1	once	TGCGCCAGCAGCTTGGATGCGGGAGAGTCAGGTGAGCAGTTCTTC	CASSLDAGESGEQFF
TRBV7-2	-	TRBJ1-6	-	TGTGCCAGCAGCCCGAAGACGAGCTCCTATAATTCACCCCTCCACTTT	CASSPKTSSYNSPLHF
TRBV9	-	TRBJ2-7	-	TGTGCCAGCGGCGGGACAGACAAAGCCTACGAGCAGTACTTC	CASGGTDKAYEQYF
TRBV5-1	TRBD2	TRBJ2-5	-	TGCGCCAGCAGCTTTGCCGGCGGGAGCGTCCAAGAGACCCAGTACTTC	CASSFAGGSVQETQYF
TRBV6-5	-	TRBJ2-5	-	TGTGCCAGCAGTTACTCGATGGCAGGCCAAGAGACCCAGTACTTC	CASSYSMAGQETQYF
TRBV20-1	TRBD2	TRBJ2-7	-	TGCAGTGCTACTATAGCGGGTAGCTCCTACGAGCAGTACTTC	CSATIAGSSYEQYF
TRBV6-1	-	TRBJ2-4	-	TGTGCCAGCAGTGAAGCGCACAGGGATCCTTGGTACTTC	CASSEAHRDPWYF
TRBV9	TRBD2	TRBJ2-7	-	TGTGCCAGCAGCGTAGGACTAGCGGGAGGTCCCTACGAGCAGTACTTC	CASSVGLAGGPYEQYF
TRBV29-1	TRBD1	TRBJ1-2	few	TGCAGCGTCGATACAGGGGTCGGTGGCTACACCTTC	CSVDTGVGGYTF
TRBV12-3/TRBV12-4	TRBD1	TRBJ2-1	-	TGTGCCAGCAGTTTTATTACAGGGGCAGACAATGAGCAGTTCTTC	CASSFITGADNEQFF
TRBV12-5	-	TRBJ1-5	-	TGTGCTAGTGGCCTTCTGAAAAGGGATCAGCCCCAGCATTTT	CASGLLKRDQPQHF
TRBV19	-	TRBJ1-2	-	TGTGCCAGTAGTACAGGGGCTTTATCCTATGGCTACACCTTC	CASSTGALSYGYTF
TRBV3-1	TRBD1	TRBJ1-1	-	TGTGCCAGCAGCCCTTGGGCAGGGGGCCCGAACACTGAAGCTTTCTTT	CASSPWAGGPNTEAFF
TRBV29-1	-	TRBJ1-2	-	TGCAGCGTTGAAGGCCAAACGGGGGACGCCTATGGCTACACCTTC	CSVEGQTGDAYGYTF
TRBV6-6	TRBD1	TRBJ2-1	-	TGTGCCAGCAGTCAGGATGACAGGGGTTGGAATGAGCAGTTCTTC	CASSQDDRGWNEQFF
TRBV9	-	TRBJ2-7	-	TGTGCCAGCAGCCCCAGGACAGCGGCCTACGAGCAGTACTTC	CASSPRTAAYEQYF
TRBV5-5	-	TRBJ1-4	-	TGTGCCAGCAGCTTCAGATGGACTAATGAAAAACTGTTTTTT	CASSFRWTNEKLFF
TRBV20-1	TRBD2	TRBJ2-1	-	TGCAGTGCTAGAGCGGGGGGTTACTACAATGAGCAGTTCTTC	CSARAGGYYNEQFF
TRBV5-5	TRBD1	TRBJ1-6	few	TGTGCCAGCAGCTTCTGGGACAGGAATTCACCCCTCCACTTT	CASSFWDRNSPLHF
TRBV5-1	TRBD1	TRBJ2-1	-	TGCGCCAGCAGCCCCATCGGACAGGGGGCGACGGGTTCCTACAATGAGCAGTTCTTC	CASSPIGQGATGSYNEQFF
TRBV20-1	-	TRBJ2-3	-	TGCAGTGCTCCGGCGGCGGGTCGCACAGATACGCAGTATTTT	CSAPAAGRTDTQYF
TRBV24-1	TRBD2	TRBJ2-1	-	TGTGCCACCAGTGACCGGAGCGGTCTAGCGGGGTCCTACAATGAGCAGTTCTTC	CATSDRSGLAGSYNEQFF
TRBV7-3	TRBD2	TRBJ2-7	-	TGTGCCAGCAGCTCCACCGGGACTAGCGGGACCTACGAGCAGTACTTC	CASSSTGTSGTYEQYF
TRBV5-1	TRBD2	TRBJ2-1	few	TGCGCCAGCAGCTTGGCGCCTAGCGGAGCCAATGAGCAGTTCTTC	CASSLAPSGANEQFF
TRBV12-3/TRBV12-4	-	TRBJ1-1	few	TGTGCCAGCAGCTACACCCCGAACACTGAAGCTTTCTTT	CASSYTPNTEAFF
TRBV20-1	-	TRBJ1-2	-	TGCAGTGCTAGGGCCGGGAAGAGTCATGGCTACACCTTC	CSARAGKSHGYTF
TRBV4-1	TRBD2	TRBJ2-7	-	TGCGCCAGCAGCCAAGAGCTAGCGGGAGTATTCGAGCAGTACTTC	CASSQELAGVFEQYF
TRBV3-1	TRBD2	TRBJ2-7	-	TGTGCCAGCAGCCGCACTAGCGAGTACGAGCAGTACTTC	CASSRTSEYEQYF